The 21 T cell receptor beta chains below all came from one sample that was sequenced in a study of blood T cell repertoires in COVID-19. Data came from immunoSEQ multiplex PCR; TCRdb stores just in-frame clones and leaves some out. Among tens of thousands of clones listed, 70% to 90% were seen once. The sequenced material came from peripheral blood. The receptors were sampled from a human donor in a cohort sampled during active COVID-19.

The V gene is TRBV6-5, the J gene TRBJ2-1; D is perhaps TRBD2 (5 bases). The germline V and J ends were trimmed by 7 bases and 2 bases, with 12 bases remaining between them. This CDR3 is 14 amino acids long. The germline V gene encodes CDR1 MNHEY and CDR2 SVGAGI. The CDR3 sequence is CASIASPAYNEQFF. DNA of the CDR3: TGTGCCAGCATCGCTAGCCCTGCCTACAATGAGCAGTTCTTC.

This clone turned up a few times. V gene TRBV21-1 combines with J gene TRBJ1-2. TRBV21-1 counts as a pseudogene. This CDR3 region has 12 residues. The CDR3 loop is CASSNFGGGYTF. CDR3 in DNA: TGTGCCAGCAGCAACTTCGGGGGTGGCTACACCTTC.

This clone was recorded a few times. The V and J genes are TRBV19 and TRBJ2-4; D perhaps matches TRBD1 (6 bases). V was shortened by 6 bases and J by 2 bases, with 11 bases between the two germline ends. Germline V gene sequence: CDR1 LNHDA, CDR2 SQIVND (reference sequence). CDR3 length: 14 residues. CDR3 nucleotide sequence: TGTGCCAGTAGGGTACAGGGCCCCAAAAACATTCAGTACTTC. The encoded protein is CASRVQGPKNIQYF.

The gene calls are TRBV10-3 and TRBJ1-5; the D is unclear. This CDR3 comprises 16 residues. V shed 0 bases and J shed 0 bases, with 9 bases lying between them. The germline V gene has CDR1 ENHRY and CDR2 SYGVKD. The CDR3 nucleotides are TGTGCCATCAGTGAGTCGAGACAACTTAGCAATCAGCCCCAGCATTTT. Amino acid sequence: CAISESRQLSNQPQHF.

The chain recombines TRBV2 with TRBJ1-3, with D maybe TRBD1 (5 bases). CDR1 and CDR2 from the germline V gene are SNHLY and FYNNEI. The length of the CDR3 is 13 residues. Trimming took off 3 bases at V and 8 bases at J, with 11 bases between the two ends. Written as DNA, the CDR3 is TGTGCCAGCAGTGAGCAGGGTTGGGACACCATATATTTT. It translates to CASSEQGWDTIYF.

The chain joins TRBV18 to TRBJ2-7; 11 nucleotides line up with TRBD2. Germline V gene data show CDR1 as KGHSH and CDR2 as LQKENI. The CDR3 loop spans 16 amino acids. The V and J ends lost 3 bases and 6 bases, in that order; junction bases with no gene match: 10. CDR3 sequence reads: CASSPLAGGPGGEQYF. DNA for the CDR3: TGTGCCAGCTCACCGCTAGCGGGGGGCCCCGGGGGCGAGCAGTACTTC.

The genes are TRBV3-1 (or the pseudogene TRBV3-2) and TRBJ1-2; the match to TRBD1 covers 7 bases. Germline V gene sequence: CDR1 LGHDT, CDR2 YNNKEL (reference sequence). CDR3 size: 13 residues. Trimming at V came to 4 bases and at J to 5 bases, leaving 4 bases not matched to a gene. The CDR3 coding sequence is TGTGCCAGCAGCCCGACAGGGAGTTATGGCTACACCTTC. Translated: CASSPTGSYGYTF.

The CDR3 region is CASSFGQGYTDTQYF. CDR3 nucleotides: TGTGCCAGCAGTTTCGGACAGGGCTATACAGATACGCAGTATTTT. The chain is built from TRBV27 and TRBJ2-3, with 8 bases lining up with TRBD1. The V gene's germline CDR1 is MNHEY and CDR2 SMNVEV (reference sequence). V lost 3 bases, J lost 3 bases, and 5 bases stayed unmatched. The CDR3 is 15 residues long.

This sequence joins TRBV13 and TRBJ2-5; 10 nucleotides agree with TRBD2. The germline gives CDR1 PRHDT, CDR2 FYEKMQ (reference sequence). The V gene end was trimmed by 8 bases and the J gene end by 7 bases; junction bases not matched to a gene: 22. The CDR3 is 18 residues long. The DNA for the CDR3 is TGTGCCAGCCGAAGGGCTAGCGGGAGTTGGGATACGGTGGGGACCCAGTACTTC. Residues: CASRRASGSWDTVGTQYF.

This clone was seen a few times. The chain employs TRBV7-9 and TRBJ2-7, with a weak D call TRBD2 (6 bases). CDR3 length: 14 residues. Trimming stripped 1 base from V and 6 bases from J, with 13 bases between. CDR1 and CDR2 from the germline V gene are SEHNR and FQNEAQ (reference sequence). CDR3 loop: CASSLEGGVGEQYF. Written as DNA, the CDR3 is TGTGCCAGCAGCTTAGAAGGAGGGGTCGGCGAGCAGTACTTC.

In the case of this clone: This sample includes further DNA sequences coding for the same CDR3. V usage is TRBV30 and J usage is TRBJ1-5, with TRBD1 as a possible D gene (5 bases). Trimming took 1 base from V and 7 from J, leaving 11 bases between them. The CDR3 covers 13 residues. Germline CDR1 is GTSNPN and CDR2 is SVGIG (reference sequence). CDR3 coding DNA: TGTGCCTGGAGTGGAGGGGAGGGGCAGCCCCAGCATTTT. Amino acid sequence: CAWSGGEGQPQHF.

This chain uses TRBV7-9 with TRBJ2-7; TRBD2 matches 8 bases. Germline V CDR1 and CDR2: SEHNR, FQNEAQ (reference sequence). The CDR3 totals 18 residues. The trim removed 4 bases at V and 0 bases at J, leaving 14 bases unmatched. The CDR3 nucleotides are TGTGCCAGCAGCTCAGGTACTAGCGGTTCCAGGAGCTCCTACGAGCAGTACTTC. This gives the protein CASSSGTSGSRSSYEQYF.

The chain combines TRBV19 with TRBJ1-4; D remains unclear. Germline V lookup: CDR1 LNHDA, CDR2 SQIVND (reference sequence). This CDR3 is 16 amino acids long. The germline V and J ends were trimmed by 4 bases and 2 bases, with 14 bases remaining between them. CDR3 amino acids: CASSKAGGWTNEKLFF. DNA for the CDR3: TGTGCCAGTAGTAAGGCAGGAGGGTGGACTAATGAAAAACTGTTTTTT. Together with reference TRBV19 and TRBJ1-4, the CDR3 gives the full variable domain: DGGITQSPKYLFRKEGQNVTLSCEQNLNHDAMYWYRQDPGQGLRLIYYSQIVNDFQKGDIAEGYSVSREKKESFPLTVTSAQKNPTAFYLCASSKAGGWTNEKLFFGSGTQLSVL.

CDR3 protein: CATSRDRGTGNTIYF. Here the CDR3 DNA reads TGTGCCACCAGCAGAGATCGAGGCACTGGAAACACCATATATTTT. The V gene is TRBV15, the J gene TRBJ1-3; D gene ambiguous. Trimming left V 0 bases short and J 2 bases short, with 8 bases between. Looked up from germline, CDR1 is LNHNV and CDR2 is YYDKDF (reference sequence). This CDR3 contains 15 residues. Filled out from reference TRBV15 and TRBJ1-3, the complete variable domain reads DAMVIQNPRYQVTQFGKPVTLSCSQTLNHNVMYWYQQKSSQAPKLLFHYYDKDFNNEADTPDNFQSRRPNTSFCFLDIRSPGLGDTAMYLCATSRDRGTGNTIYFGEGSWLTVV.

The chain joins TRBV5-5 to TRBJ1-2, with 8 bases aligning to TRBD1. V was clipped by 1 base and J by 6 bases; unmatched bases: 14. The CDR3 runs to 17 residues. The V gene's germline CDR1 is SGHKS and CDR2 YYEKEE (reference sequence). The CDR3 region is CASSLQVVNDRGNGYTF. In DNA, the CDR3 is TGTGCCAGCAGCTTGCAGGTAGTCAATGACAGGGGAAATGGCTACACCTTC. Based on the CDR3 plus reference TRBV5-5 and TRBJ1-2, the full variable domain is DAGVTQSPTHLIKTRGQQVTLRCSPISGHKSVSWYQQVLGQGPQFIFQYYEKEERGRGNFPDRFSARQFPNYSSELNVNALLLGDSALYLCASSLQVVNDRGNGYTFGSGTRLTVV.

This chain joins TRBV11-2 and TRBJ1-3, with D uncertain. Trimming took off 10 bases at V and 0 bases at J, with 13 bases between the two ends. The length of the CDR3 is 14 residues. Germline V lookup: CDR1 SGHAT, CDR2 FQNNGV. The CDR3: CATRPGFSGNTIYF. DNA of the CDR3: TGTGCCACCAGGCCGGGTTTCTCTGGAAACACCATATATTTT.

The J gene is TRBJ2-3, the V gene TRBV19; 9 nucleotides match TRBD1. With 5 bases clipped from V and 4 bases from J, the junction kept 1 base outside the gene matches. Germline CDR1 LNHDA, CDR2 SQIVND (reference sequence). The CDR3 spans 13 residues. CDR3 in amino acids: CASSWTGADTQYF. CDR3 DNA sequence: TGTGCCAGTAGTTGGACAGGGGCAGATACGCAGTATTTT.

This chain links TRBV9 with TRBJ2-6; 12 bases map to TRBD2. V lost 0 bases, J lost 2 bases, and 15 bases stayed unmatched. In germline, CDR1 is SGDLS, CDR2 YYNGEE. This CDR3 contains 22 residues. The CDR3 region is CASSVGVLAGGPSRTGANVLTF. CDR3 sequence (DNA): TGTGCCAGCAGCGTAGGGGTACTAGCGGGGGGCCCTAGTAGGACTGGGGCCAACGTCCTGACTTTC.

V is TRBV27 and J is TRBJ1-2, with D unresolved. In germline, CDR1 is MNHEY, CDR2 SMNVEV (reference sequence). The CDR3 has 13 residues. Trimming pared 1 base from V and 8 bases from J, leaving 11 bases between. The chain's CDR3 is CASSLFGERGYTF. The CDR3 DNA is TGTGCCAGCAGTTTATTTGGGGAGAGGGGCTACACCTTC.

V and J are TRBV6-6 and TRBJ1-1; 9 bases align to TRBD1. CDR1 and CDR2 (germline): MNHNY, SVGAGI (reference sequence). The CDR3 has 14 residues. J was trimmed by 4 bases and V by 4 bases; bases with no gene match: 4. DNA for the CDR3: TGTGCCAGCAGTTCGACAGGGGGGAGCACTGAAGCTTTCTTT. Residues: CASSSTGGSTEAFF.

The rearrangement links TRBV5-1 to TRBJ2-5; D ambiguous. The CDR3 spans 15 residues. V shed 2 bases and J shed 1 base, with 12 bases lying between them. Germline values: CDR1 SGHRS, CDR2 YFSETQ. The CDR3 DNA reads TGCGCCAGCAGCTTCCGGGTCCTTTCCCAAGAGACCCAGTACTTC. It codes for CASSFRVLSQETQYF. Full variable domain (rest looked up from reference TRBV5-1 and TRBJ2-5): KAGVTQTPRYLIKTRGQQVTLSCSPISGHRSVSWYQQTPGQGLQFLFEYFSETQRNKGNFPGRFSGRQFSNSRSEMNVSTLELGDSALYLCASSFRVLSQETQYFGPGTRLLVL.